The 18 T cell receptor beta chains listed next were all sequenced from one sample in a study of shared clonotypes between healthy human individuals. TCRdb's copy holds only in-frame clones and misses some; the assay was immunoSEQ multiplex PCR. This table has fewer than 1.6 million clones, approximately 98.5% appearing once. Material: naive CD4+ T cells sorted from blood. As for subset: CD45RA+ positively selected. The receptors originated from a man aged 25-45 years in good health.

This chain links TRBV28 with TRBJ2-7; TRBD2 matches at 11 bases. V gave up 5 bases and J gave up 4 bases; unmatched junction bases: 7. This CDR3 is 15 amino acids long. In germline, CDR1 is MDHEN, CDR2 SYDVKM. This CDR3 reads CASSAGTSGLYEQYF. In DNA form, the CDR3 reads TGTGCCAGCAGTGCCGGGACTAGCGGACTGTACGAGCAGTACTTC. The complete variable domain, with remaining parts taken from reference TRBV28 and TRBJ2-7, reads DVKVTQSSRYLVKRTGEKVFLECVQDMDHENMFWYRQDPGLGLRLIYFSYDVKMKEKGDIPEGYSVSREKKERFSLILESASTNQTSMYLCASSAGTSGLYEQYFGPGTRLTVT.

To note about this clone: The same CDR3 also results from other DNA sequences found in this sample. The rearrangement uses TRBV5-1 and TRBJ2-7; 7 bases are shared with TRBD1. CDR1 is SGHRS and CDR2 is YFSETQ in the germline V gene. Trimming took 4 bases from V and 5 from J; bases not matched to a gene: 6. The CDR3 runs to 13 residues. This chain's CDR3 is CASSLDRFDEQYF. CDR3 nucleotide sequence: TGCGCCAGCAGCCTGGACAGGTTCGACGAGCAGTACTTC.

The chain recombines TRBV11-2 with TRBJ1-5; 8 bases are a match to TRBD1. Germline loops: CDR1 SGHAT, CDR2 FQNNGV. CDR3 size: 15 residues. After removal of 6 bases from V and 6 bases from J, the junction contained 10 bases not matched to a gene. The CDR3 protein is CASSPGETGVQPQHF. CDR3 DNA sequence: TGTGCCAGCAGTCCAGGGGAGACAGGGGTTCAGCCCCAGCATTTT.

The DNA for the CDR3 is TGTGCCAGCAGTTTCGGACTAGCGGGAGGGCAGCGGGACACCGGGGAGCTGTTTTTT. As protein: CASSFGLAGGQRDTGELFF. This chain joins TRBV27 and TRBJ2-2; TRBD2 aligns across 15 bases. V was clipped by 3 bases and J by 3 bases; unmatched bases: 8. This CDR3 has 19 residues. Germline V CDR1 and CDR2: MNHEY, SMNVEV (reference sequence).

The V gene is TRBV18, the J gene TRBJ2-7, with D possibly matching TRBD1 (6 bases). The CDR3 runs to 15 residues. The germline V gene has CDR1 KGHSH and CDR2 LQKENI. Trimming took 3 bases from V and 3 from J, leaving 15 bases between them. The CDR3 nucleotides are TGTGCCAGCTCACCTTTGCAGGGGAGTAACTACGAGCAGTACTTC. Translating gives CASSPLQGSNYEQYF.

The rearrangement uses TRBV18 and TRBJ1-2; D might be TRBD1 (6 bases). From germline, CDR1 is KGHSH and CDR2 LQKENI. Trimming cost V 2 bases and J 2 bases, with 9 bases left between them. The CDR3 loop spans 14 amino acids. The CDR3 region is CASSPGGTNYGYTF. The CDR3 DNA reads as TGTGCCAGCTCACCAGGGGGGACAAACTATGGCTACACCTTC. Full variable domain (missing parts from reference TRBV18 and TRBJ1-2): NAGVMQNPRHLVRRRGQEARLRCSPMKGHSHVYWYRQLPEEGLKFMVYLQKENIIDESGMPKERFSAEFPKEGPSILRIQQVVRGDSAAYFCASSPGGTNYGYTFGSGTRLTVV.

This chain links TRBV7-9 with TRBJ1-4, with D unresolved. Per the germline V gene, CDR1 is SEHNR and CDR2 is FQNEAQ (reference sequence). This CDR3 is built from 15 residues. Trimming removed 1 base at V and 4 bases at J, with 10 bases between. CDR3: CASSLVRTDNEKLFF. Written as DNA, the CDR3 is TGTGCCAGCAGCTTAGTACGGACGGATAATGAAAAACTGTTTTTT. Filled out from reference TRBV7-9 and TRBJ1-4, the complete variable domain reads DTGVSQNPRHKITKRGQNVTFRCDPISEHNRLYWYRQTLGQGPEFLTYFQNEAQLEKSRLLSDRFSAERPKGSFSTLEIQRTEQGDSAMYLCASSLVRTDNEKLFFGSGTQLSVL.

The chain has TRBV7-2 and TRBJ2-7; D gene unclear. The ends were cut back, 2 bases at V and 3 bases at J, with 14 bases in the middle. Germline CDR1 reads SGHTA; CDR2 reads FQGNSA. CDR3 size: 15 residues. Written as DNA, the CDR3 is TGTGCCAGCAGCTTACTTGGGGTCACCCTCTACGAGCAGTACTTC. Translating gives CASSLLGVTLYEQYF.

The chain carries TRBV5-1 and TRBJ2-3; TRBD2 agrees at 9 bases. The CDR3 length is 18 residues. Germline CDR1 is SGHRS and CDR2 is YFSETQ. V dropped 4 bases and J dropped 5; count of bases not matched to a gene: 17. CDR3 residues: CASSPPREVAGAGDTQYF. The CDR3 nucleotides read TGCGCCAGCAGCCCCCCTCGGGAGGTAGCGGGAGCGGGAGATACGCAGTATTTT.

The V and J genes are TRBV7-8 and TRBJ2-7, with 7 bases that match TRBD2. The CDR3 is 14 residues long. Trimming removed 4 bases from V and 2 bases from J; junction bases left unmatched: 5. In germline, CDR1 is SGHVS, CDR2 FQNEAQ. The CDR3 loop reads CASSSSGPPYEQYF. In nucleotides, the CDR3 is TGTGCCAGCAGCTCTAGCGGACCCCCCTACGAGCAGTACTTC.

The chain combines TRBV27 with TRBJ1-2, with 8 bases that match TRBD1. V lost 5 bases, J lost 8 bases, and 7 bases stayed unmatched. This CDR3 is 13 amino acids long. From germline, CDR1 is MNHEY and CDR2 SMNVEV (reference sequence). CDR3 sequence (DNA): TGTGCCAGCAGTCGGACAGGGTTGCACGGCTACACCTTC. Encoded protein: CASSRTGLHGYTF.

This clone was observed a single time. The chain carries TRBV18 and TRBJ2-3, with D possibly TRBD1 on 6 matching bases. The length of the CDR3 is 16 residues. Germline loops: CDR1 KGHSH, CDR2 LQKENI. Trimming took 3 bases from V and 1 from J, leaving 14 bases between them. CDR3 residues: CASSPVVGARTDTQYF. In DNA form, the CDR3 reads TGTGCCAGCTCACCGGTCGTGGGGGCGCGCACAGATACGCAGTATTTT.

This chain uses TRBV18 with TRBJ2-7, with TRBD2 as a possible D gene (5 bases). The V gene lost 4 bases and the J gene lost 3 bases, with 10 bases spanning the gap. This CDR3 has 13 residues. Per the germline V gene, CDR1 is KGHSH and CDR2 is LQKENI. The CDR3 region has the DNA TGTGCCAGCTCACGACTACAAGACTACGAGCAGTACTTC. This encodes CASSRLQDYEQYF.

The chain joins TRBV10-3 to TRBJ2-1; 9 nucleotides align to TRBD2. The CDR3 totals 16 residues. Looked up from germline, CDR1 is ENHRY and CDR2 is SYGVKD. With V trimmed by 6 bases and J by 0 bases, 6 bases remained unmatched. Here the CDR3 reads CAIRRTSESSYNEQFF. The CDR3 DNA sequence: TGTGCCATCAGGAGGACTAGCGAGAGCTCCTACAATGAGCAGTTCTTC.

The chain has TRBV14 and TRBJ2-7; 8 bases line up with TRBD2. The CDR3 has 18 residues. The germline CDR1 and CDR2 sequences are SGHDN and FVKESK. Trimming at V came to 5 bases and at J to 3 bases, leaving 18 bases not matched to a gene. The CDR3 bases are TGTGCCAGCAGCGCATACCCCCAAATAGCGGGAATATACTACGAGCAGTACTTC. This sequence encodes CASSAYPQIAGIYYEQYF.

The CDR3 DNA reads as TGTGCCAGTAGTATAGCCTCGGGACAAGGGTACAATGAGCAGTTCTTC. It encodes CASSIASGQGYNEQFF. This chain connects TRBV19 to TRBJ2-1; TRBD1 is a possible D gene (6 bases). This CDR3 is 16 amino acids long. Trimming pared 1 base from V and 4 bases from J, leaving 14 bases between. CDR1 is LNHDA and CDR2 is SQIVND in the germline V gene (reference sequence).

This clone appeared once. This sequence joins TRBV7-3 and TRBJ2-1, with 8 bases identical to TRBD2. The CDR3 runs 16 residues. J was trimmed by 2 bases and V by 1 base; bases with no gene match: 4. Germline values: CDR1 SGHTA, CDR2 FQGTGA. CDR3 sequence (DNA): TGTGCCAGCAGCTTAAGCCCAGCGGGGGCCTACAATGAGCAGTTCTTC. The encoded protein is CASSLSPAGAYNEQFF.

Here the CDR3 reads CASIIGGTGSYEQYF. CDR3 DNA: TGTGCCAGCATTATAGGGGGAACCGGCTCCTACGAGCAGTACTTC. The chain is built from TRBV28 and TRBJ2-7; weak D call: TRBD1 (6 bases). The length of the CDR3 is 15 residues. The V gene's germline CDR1 is MDHEN and CDR2 SYDVKM. Trimming pared 7 bases from V and 0 bases from J, leaving 16 bases between.